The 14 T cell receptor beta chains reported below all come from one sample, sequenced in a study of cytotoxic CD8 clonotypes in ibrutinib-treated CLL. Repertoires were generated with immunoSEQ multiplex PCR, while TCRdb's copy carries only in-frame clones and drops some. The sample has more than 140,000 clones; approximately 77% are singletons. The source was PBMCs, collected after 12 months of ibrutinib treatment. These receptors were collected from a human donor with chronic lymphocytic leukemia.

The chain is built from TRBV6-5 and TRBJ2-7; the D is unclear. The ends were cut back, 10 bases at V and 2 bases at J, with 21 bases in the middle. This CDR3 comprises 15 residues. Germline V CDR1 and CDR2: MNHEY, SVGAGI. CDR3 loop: CATTTQVQGAYEQYF. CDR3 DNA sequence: TGTGCCACCACGACCCAGGTCCAAGGAGCCTACGAGCAGTACTTC.

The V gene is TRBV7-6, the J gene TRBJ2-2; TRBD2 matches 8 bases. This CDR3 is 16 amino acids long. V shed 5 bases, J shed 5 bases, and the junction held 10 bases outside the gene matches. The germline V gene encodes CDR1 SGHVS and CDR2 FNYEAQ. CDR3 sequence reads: CASSAALRGATGELFF. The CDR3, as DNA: TGTGCCAGCAGCGCTGCATTGCGGGGGGCGACCGGGGAGCTGTTTTTT. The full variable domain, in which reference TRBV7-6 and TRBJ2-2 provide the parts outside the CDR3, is GAGVSQSPRYKVTKRGQDVALRCDPISGHVSLYWYRQALGQGPEFLTYFNYEAQQDKSGLPNDRFSAERPEGSISTLTIQRTEQRDSAMYRCASSAALRGATGELFFGEGSRLTVL.

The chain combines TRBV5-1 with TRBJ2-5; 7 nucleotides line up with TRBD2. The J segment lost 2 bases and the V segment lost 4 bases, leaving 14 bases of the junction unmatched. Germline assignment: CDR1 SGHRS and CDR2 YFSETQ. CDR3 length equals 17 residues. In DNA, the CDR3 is TGCGCCAGCAGCCCCGGATCGGGCGGGAGTTTACAAGAGACCCAGTACTTC. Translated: CASSPGSGGSLQETQYF.

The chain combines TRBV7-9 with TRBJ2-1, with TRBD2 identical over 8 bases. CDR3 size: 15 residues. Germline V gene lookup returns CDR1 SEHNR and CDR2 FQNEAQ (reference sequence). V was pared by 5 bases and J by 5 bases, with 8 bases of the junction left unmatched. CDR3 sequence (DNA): TGTGCCAGCAGCCTACGTGGTAGCGGGGACAATGAGCAGTTCTTC. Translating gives CASSLRGSGDNEQFF.

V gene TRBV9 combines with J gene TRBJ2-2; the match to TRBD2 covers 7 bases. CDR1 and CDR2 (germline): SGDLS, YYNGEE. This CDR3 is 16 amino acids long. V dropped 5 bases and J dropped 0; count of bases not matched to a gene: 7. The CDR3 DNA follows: TGTGCCAGCAGACCACCTAGCGGCGCGAACACCGGGGAGCTGTTTTTT. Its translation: CASRPPSGANTGELFF.

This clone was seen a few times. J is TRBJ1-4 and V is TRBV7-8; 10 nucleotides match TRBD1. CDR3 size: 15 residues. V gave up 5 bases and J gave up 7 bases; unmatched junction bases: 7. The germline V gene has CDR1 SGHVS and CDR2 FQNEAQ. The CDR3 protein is CASSQSGTGVEKLFF. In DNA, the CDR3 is TGTGCCAGCAGCCAATCCGGGACAGGGGTTGAAAAACTGTTTTTT.

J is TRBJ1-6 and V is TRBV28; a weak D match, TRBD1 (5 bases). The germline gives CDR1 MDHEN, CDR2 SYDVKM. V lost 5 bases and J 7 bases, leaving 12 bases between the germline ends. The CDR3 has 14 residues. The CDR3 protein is CASSPPTDNSPLHF. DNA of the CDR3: TGTGCCAGCAGTCCTCCGACAGACAATTCACCCCTCCACTTT.

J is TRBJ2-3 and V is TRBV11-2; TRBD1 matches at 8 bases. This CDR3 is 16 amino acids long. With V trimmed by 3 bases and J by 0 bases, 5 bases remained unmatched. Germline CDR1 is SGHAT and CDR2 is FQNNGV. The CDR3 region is CASSFRGRPSTDTQYF. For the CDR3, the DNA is TGTGCCAGCAGCTTCAGGGGGCGACCTAGCACAGATACGCAGTATTTT.

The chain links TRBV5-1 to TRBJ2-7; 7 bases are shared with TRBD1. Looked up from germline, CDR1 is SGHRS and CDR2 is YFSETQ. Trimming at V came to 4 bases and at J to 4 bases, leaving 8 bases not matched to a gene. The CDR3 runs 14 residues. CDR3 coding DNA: TGCGCCAGCAGCCGAGACAGGGATCTATACGAGCAGTACTTC. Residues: CASSRDRDLYEQYF.

CDR3 sequence: CASSPATGPETQYF. In DNA form, the CDR3 reads TGTGCCAGCTCACCAGCGACGGGACCTGAGACCCAGTACTTC. The rearrangement uses TRBV18 and TRBJ2-5; D could derive from TRBD1 or TRBD2 (5 bases each). The germline gives CDR1 KGHSH, CDR2 LQKENI. The CDR3 is 14 amino acids. The germline V and J ends were trimmed by 2 bases and 5 bases, with 12 bases remaining between them.

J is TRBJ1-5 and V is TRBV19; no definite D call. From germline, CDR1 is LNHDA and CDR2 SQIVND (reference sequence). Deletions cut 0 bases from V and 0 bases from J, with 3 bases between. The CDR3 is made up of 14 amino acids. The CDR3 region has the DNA TGTGCCAGTAGTATAGACTATAGCAATCAGCCCCAGCATTTT. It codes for CASSIDYSNQPQHF.

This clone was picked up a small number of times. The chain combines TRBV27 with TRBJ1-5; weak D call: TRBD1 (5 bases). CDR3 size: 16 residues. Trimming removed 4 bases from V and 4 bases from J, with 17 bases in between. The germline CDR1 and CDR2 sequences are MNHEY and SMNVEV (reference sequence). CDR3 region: CASSSNRGRDNQPQHF. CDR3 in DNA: TGTGCCAGCAGTTCCAATAGGGGAAGGGATAATCAGCCCCAGCATTTT.

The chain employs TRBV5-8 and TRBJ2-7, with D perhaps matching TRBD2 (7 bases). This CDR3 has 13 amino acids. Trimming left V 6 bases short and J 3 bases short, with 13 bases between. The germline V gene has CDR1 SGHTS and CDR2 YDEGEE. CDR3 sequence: CASKWRGGYEQYF. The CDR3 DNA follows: TGTGCCAGCAAGTGGAGGGGGGGCTACGAGCAGTACTTC.

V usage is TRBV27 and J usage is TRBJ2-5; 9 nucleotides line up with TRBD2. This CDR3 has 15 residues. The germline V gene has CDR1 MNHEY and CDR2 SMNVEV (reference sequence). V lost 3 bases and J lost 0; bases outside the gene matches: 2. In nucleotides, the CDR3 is TGTGCCAGCAGTTTCTGGACTAGCGACCAAGAGACCCAGTACTTC. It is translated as CASSFWTSDQETQYF.